Each of the 5 T cell receptor beta chains below was sequenced from the same sample in a study of technical replicates of blood from a few donors. Some clones are missing from TCRdb's copy, which holds only in-frame ones; the method was immunoSEQ multiplex PCR. Seen here are tens of thousands of clones, roughly nine tenths observed once, and the top ten hold under 0.5%. Sequencing input: T cells isolated from PBMCs. Receptor source: a human donor in good health.

The V call is TRBV29-1, the J call TRBJ1-4; D is uncertain. Germline CDR1 reads SQVTM; CDR2 reads ANQGSEA. V gave up 5 bases and J gave up 6 bases, with 13 bases separating them. The CDR3 is made up of 13 amino acids. Here the CDR3 DNA reads TGCAGCGTTATCTCTGTCGGTTATGAAAAACTGTTTTTT. Protein sequence: CSVISVGYEKLFF.

The V and J genes are TRBV5-6 and TRBJ2-7, with TRBD2 identical over 10 bases. There are 13 residues in the CDR3. Germline CDR1 reads SGHDT; CDR2 reads YYEEEE. The junction had 0 bases not matched to a gene; V was cut back by 3 bases and J by 3 bases. CDR3 protein: CASSWTSGYEQYF. Written as DNA, the CDR3 is TGTGCCAGCAGCTGGACTAGCGGCTACGAGCAGTACTTC.

The chain combines TRBV5-1 with TRBJ2-7; weak D call: TRBD2 (6 bases). Per the germline V gene, CDR1 is SGHRS and CDR2 is YFSETQ. The CDR3 is made up of 13 amino acids. The V end lost 3 bases, the J end lost 5 bases, and 12 bases lay between the germline ends. The CDR3 DNA is TGCGCCAGCAGCTCGCTTGCGGGAAACGAGCAGTACTTC. This gives the protein CASSSLAGNEQYF.

The DNA for the CDR3 is TGTGCCAGCAGCTGGGACAACGGCTTAAACACCATATATTTT. It is translated as CASSWDNGLNTIYF. This sequence joins TRBV11-2 and TRBJ1-3, with TRBD1 as a possible D gene (6 bases). Trimming took off 4 bases at V and 6 bases at J, with 13 bases between the two ends. The germline V gene has CDR1 SGHAT and CDR2 FQNNGV. The CDR3 is 14 amino acids.

This rearrangement joins TRBV11-2 to TRBJ2-1, with 12 bases lining up with TRBD2. Trimming removed 6 bases from V and 4 bases from J; junction bases left unmatched: 7. The CDR3 spans 16 residues. Per the germline V gene, CDR1 is SGHAT and CDR2 is FQNNGV. Written as DNA, the CDR3 is TGTGCCAGCAGAAGACTAGCGGGAGATACTTACAATGAGCAGTTCTTC. It codes for CASRRLAGDTYNEQFF.